The 2 T cell receptor beta chains below come from one sample, sequenced in a study of radiotherapy plus CTLA-4 blockade in lung cancer (dated by TCRdb to 2016 to 2019). Libraries came from the immunoSEQ multiplex PCR assay. This immuneACCESS table, as held by TCRdb, lists in-frame sequences with V and J called but not all clones. Of the missing ones, under half trace to an unresolved V gene in checked studies; the others have no known cause. This sample comprises around 82,000 clones, around 87% of them detected only once. The top ten clones comprise roughly 17% of the sample. The sample consisted of peripheral blood, taken from a patient treated with radiotherapy plus ipilimumab. The receptors derive from a human donor with non-small cell lung cancer that progressed on radiotherapy plus ipilimumab.

This clone appeared a single time. The CDR3 DNA reads TGTGCCAGCAGCAAACCAACCATAGCGGGGTCCTCCTACAATGAGCAGTTCTTC. Its protein product is CASSKPTIAGSSYNEQFF. The chain employs TRBV21-1 and TRBJ2-1; TRBD2 is the table's D call and was not checked against the DNA. TRBV21-1 is a pseudogene locus. CDR3 size: 18 residues.

In nucleotides, the CDR3 is TGTGCCAGCAGCCTTAGGAAGACTAGCGGGGGGCCGAACACCGGGGAGCTGTTTTTT. The encoded protein is CASSLRKTSGGPNTGELFF. The J gene is TRBJ2-2, the V gene TRBV7-2; 13 bases fit TRBD2. Germline V gene sequence: CDR1 SGHTA, CDR2 FQGNSA. The CDR3 length is 19 residues. V was clipped by 5 bases and J by 0 bases; unmatched bases: 9.